A single sample gave rise to the 14 T cell receptor beta chains below, sequenced in a study of cytomegalovirus exposure and HLA in healthy donors. The primer mix had 60 Vbeta and 13 Jbeta primers. The table came from immunoSEQ multiplex PCR; TCRdb's copy has only in-frame clones and leaves some out. This sample has 120,000 to 150,000 clones, with roughly 73% found just once. The sample was PBMCs. The receptors were sampled from a human donor in good health.

The chain couples TRBV19 to TRBJ1-1; 8 positions match TRBD1. V gave up 7 bases and J gave up 6 bases; unmatched junction bases: 10. The CDR3 contains 14 residues. Germline V lookup: CDR1 LNHDA, CDR2 SQIVND (reference sequence). CDR3: CASTGQGAGSEAFF. The CDR3 DNA is TGTGCCAGTACTGGGCAGGGGGCCGGATCTGAAGCTTTCTTT. The whole variable domain, filled in from reference TRBV19 and TRBJ1-1, reads DGGITQSPKYLFRKEGQNVTLSCEQNLNHDAMYWYRQDPGQGLRLIYYSQIVNDFQKGDIAEGYSVSREKKESFPLTVTSAQKNPTAFYLCASTGQGAGSEAFFGQGTRLTVV.

The CDR3 loop is CASSWGTELSYYGYTF. CDR3 DNA: TGTGCCAGCAGCTGGGGGACAGAACTATCCTACTATGGCTACACCTTC. The chain has TRBV5-6 and TRBJ1-2; 7 nucleotides agree with TRBD1. This CDR3 comprises 16 residues. The V gene end was trimmed by 3 bases and the J gene end by 3 bases; junction bases not matched to a gene: 11. CDR1 SGHDT and CDR2 YYEEEE come from the germline V gene.

This clone was observed a handful of times. This chain links TRBV2 with TRBJ2-7; TRBD1 agrees at 7 bases. CDR1 SNHLY and CDR2 FYNNEI come from the germline V gene. CDR3 length equals 15 residues. The J segment lost 2 bases and the V segment lost 3 bases, leaving 7 bases of the junction unmatched. CDR3 DNA: TGTGCCAGCAGTGAGGCAGGGGGATCGACCTACGAGCAGTACTTC. Translated, it gives CASSEAGGSTYEQYF.

V usage is TRBV14 and J usage is TRBJ2-3, with 14 positions matching TRBD2. The junction had 6 bases not matched to a gene; V was cut back by 0 bases and J by 4 bases. The CDR3 has 18 residues. Germline CDR1 SGHDN, CDR2 FVKESK. In DNA form, the CDR3 reads TGTGCCAGCAGCCAAGAGGGACTAGCGGGGGTCCCGGCAGATACGCAGTATTTT. Amino acid sequence: CASSQEGLAGVPADTQYF. Filled out from reference TRBV14 and TRBJ2-3, the complete variable domain reads EAGVTQFPSHSVIEKGQTVTLRCDPISGHDNLYWYRRVMGKEIKFLLHFVKESKQDESGMPNNRFLAERTGGTYSTLKVQPAELEDSGVYFCASSQEGLAGVPADTQYFGPGTRLTVL.

The chain recombines TRBV27 with TRBJ1-6; perhaps TRBD1 as D (5 bases). V lost 2 bases to trimming and J lost 6 bases, with 11 bases between them. CDR3 length: 15 residues. Germline V gene lookup returns CDR1 MNHEY and CDR2 SMNVEV (reference sequence). The CDR3 loop is CASSLRRVGNSPLHF. The CDR3 DNA is TGTGCCAGCAGTTTACGCAGGGTGGGTAATTCACCCCTCCACTTT.

This chain connects TRBV10-3 to TRBJ2-3, with D possibly being TRBD1 (6 bases). CDR1 and CDR2 from the germline V gene are ENHRY and SYGVKD. The V end lost 4 bases, the J end lost 5 bases, and 10 bases lay between the germline ends. The CDR3 runs to 13 residues. CDR3 coding DNA: TGTGCCATCAGTGGGCAGGGGCTAGATACGCAGTATTTT. Its protein is CAISGQGLDTQYF.

The V gene is TRBV19, the J gene TRBJ2-7, with 9 positions matching TRBD1. CDR3 length: 14 amino acids. Germline V lookup: CDR1 LNHDA, CDR2 SQIVND (reference sequence). Losses at the gene ends were 5 bases for V and 3 bases for J; bases not matched to a gene: 5. CDR3 bases: TGTGCCAGTAGTCCGGGACAGGGTTTCTACGAGCAGTACTTC. Translated, it gives CASSPGQGFYEQYF.

The chain uses TRBV2 and TRBJ1-3; D is uncertain. The CDR3 is 14 amino acids. Per germline, CDR1 SNHLY and CDR2 FYNNEI. The V end was cut by 3 bases, the J end by 4 bases, with 10 bases between. The CDR3 DNA is TGTGCCAGCAGTGATATCGGACTCGGAAACACCATATATTTT. It codes for CASSDIGLGNTIYF.

There are a few counts of this clone. The rearrangement uses TRBV7-9 and TRBJ1-2, with D possibly being TRBD1 (6 bases). The length of the CDR3 is 13 residues. Germline V CDR1 and CDR2: SEHNR, FQNEAQ (reference sequence). V lost 8 bases and J 3 bases, leaving 13 bases between the germline ends. CDR3 nucleotides: TGTGCCAGCGGGGACACCTCTGACTATGGCTACACCTTC. Its translation is CASGDTSDYGYTF. Variable domain in full (rest from reference TRBV7-9 and TRBJ1-2): DTGVSQNPRHKITKRGQNVTFRCDPISEHNRLYWYRQTLGQGPEFLTYFQNEAQLEKSRLLSDRFSAERPKGSFSTLEIQRTEQGDSAMYLCASGDTSDYGYTFGSGTRLTVV.

The V gene is TRBV7-3, the J gene TRBJ2-2; 7 bases map to TRBD1. The V gene end was trimmed by 1 base and the J gene end by 1 base; junction bases not matched to a gene: 3. CDR3 length equals 16 residues. Germline V CDR1 and CDR2: SGHTA, FQGTGA. The CDR3 loop reads CASSLRRTGNTGELFF. In DNA, the CDR3 is TGTGCCAGCAGCTTAAGACGGACAGGGAACACCGGGGAGCTGTTTTTT.

The chain uses TRBV5-8 and TRBJ2-1, with 8 bases identical to TRBD2. V shed 4 bases, J shed 7 bases, and the junction held 19 bases outside the gene matches. CDR3 size: 18 residues. Germline CDR1 and CDR2: SGHTS and YDEGEE. Here the CDR3 reads CASSGGFSGIGPWNEQFF. Here the CDR3 DNA reads TGTGCCAGCAGCGGGGGGTTTAGCGGGATCGGTCCATGGAATGAGCAGTTCTTC.

This chain uses TRBV19 with TRBJ1-5, with a possible D match to TRBD1 (6 bases). This CDR3 contains 14 residues. Between the trimmed V and J ends, which lost 4 bases and 4 bases, there was a span of 11 bases. CDR1 LNHDA and CDR2 SQIVND come from the germline V gene (reference sequence). In DNA form, the CDR3 reads TGTGCCAGTAGTAGGGCAGGGGAGAATCAGCCCCAGCATTTT. Amino acid sequence: CASSRAGENQPQHF.

This chain links TRBV9 with TRBJ1-2; TRBD1 matches 7 bases. Germline CDR1 and CDR2: SGDLS and YYNGEE. The CDR3 contains 15 residues. The V gene end was trimmed by 4 bases and the J gene end by 1 base; junction bases not matched to a gene: 7. The chain's CDR3 is CASSPRDSLNYGYTF. The DNA for the CDR3 is TGTGCCAGCAGCCCGCGGGACAGCCTTAACTATGGCTACACCTTC.

This clone was picked up a small number of times. The chain links TRBV11-2 to TRBJ1-2, with D perhaps matching TRBD1 (6 bases). The V end lost 0 bases, the J end lost 4 bases, and 18 bases lay between the germline ends. The length of the CDR3 is 17 residues. Looked up from germline, CDR1 is SGHAT and CDR2 is FQNNGV. The CDR3: CASSLDRGASRVYGYTF. The DNA for the CDR3 is TGTGCCAGCAGCTTAGATCGGGGGGCCTCAAGAGTCTATGGCTACACCTTC.